These T cell receptor beta chains were read from a single sample in a study of Ad26.COV2.S vaccination and SARS-CoV-2 variants. Profiled with immunoSEQ multiplex PCR; TCRdb holds only in-frame clones, not every one. Of around 450,000 clones listed, roughly nine tenths were seen once; the top ten hold 1.5% to 2%. Sequenced here: peripheral blood, sampled in a trial of Ad26.COV2.S vaccine versus placebo. The receptors shown here come from a person aged 18 to 65 who received the Ad26.COV2.S COVID-19 vaccine or a placebo. CDR3s include the opening cysteine and the closing phenylalanine or tryptophan. Fields, in order: CDR3 length, V gene, D gene, J gene, clone size, CDR3 DNA, CDR3 protein. A D gene is named only where the DNA matches it firmly. The size entry is marked missing in some rows and otherwise reads once, few, many or a size class.

>13|TRBV4-2|TRBD2|TRBJ2-2|.
TGTGCCACCCTAGCGGGGGGGACCGGGGAGCTGTTTTTT
CATLAGGTGELFF
>13|TRBV7-6|.|TRBJ1-5|.
TGTGCCAGCAGCTTAGTTCAGGGACAGCCCCAGCATTTT
CASSLVQGQPQHF
>15|TRBV6-5|.|TRBJ2-6|.
TGTGCCAGCAGTTACGCCGCCTCTGGGGCCAACGTCCTGACTTTC
CASSYAASGANVLTF
>16|TRBV24-1|.|TRBJ2-3|.
TGTGCCACCAGTGATTTGAACGGACTCGGCGCCGATACGCAGTATTTT
CATSDLNGLGADTQYF
>14|TRBV7-9|.|TRBJ1-1|.
TGTGCCAGCAGCTTAGCGGGAGGATACACTGAAGCTTTCTTT
CASSLAGGYTEAFF
>16|TRBV5-1|TRBD2|TRBJ2-1|.
TGCGCCAGCAGCTTGGCCAGCGGGAAGTCCTTTCGGGAGCAGTTCTTC
CASSLASGKSFREQFF
>15|TRBV4-1|.|TRBJ1-6|few
TGCGCCAGCAGCCAAGCTTCGGACAGCTATTCACCCCTCCACTTT
CASSQASDSYSPLHF
>11|TRBV5-1|.|TRBJ1-2|.
TGCGCCAGCCGGGACAACTATGGCTACACCTTC
CASRDNYGYTF
>13|TRBV19|.|TRBJ2-7|.
TGTGCCAGTACCTCGAATCTGCTGGGGGAGCAGTACTTC
CASTSNLLGEQYF
>19|TRBV3-1/TRBV3-2|.|TRBJ1-6|.
TGTGCCAGCAGCCCCAGAAGGAGCGGGGTTAGCTCCTATAATTCACCCCTCCACTTT
CASSPRRSGVSSYNSPLHF
>15|TRBV6-5|TRBD1|TRBJ2-7|once
TGTGCCAGCAGCCCAACCGGGACAGAGACCTACGAGCAGTACTTC
CASSPTGTETYEQYF
>17|TRBV30|.|TRBJ1-5|.
TGTGCCTGGAGTGTGGGCGGCGCAGGGAGAGGGAATCAGCCCCAGCATTTT
CAWSVGGAGRGNQPQHF
>16|TRBV19|TRBD2|TRBJ2-3|.
TGTGCCAGTAGTATTATTAGCGGGAGTTGGTCAGATACGCAGTATTTT
CASSIISGSWSDTQYF
>15|TRBV9|TRBD2|TRBJ2-3|.
TGTGCCAGCAGCTCGATAGCGGGAGGCACAGATACGCAGTATTTT
CASSSIAGGTDTQYF
>15|TRBV28|TRBD2|TRBJ2-1|.
TGTGCCAGCAGCTTGGGGGCTAGCGGGAAAAGGCAGCAGTTCTTC
CASSLGASGKRQQFF
>16|TRBV7-2|.|TRBJ2-7|.
TGTGCCAGCAGCTTAGGGGGAAGTCGGTCTTTTAACGAGCAGTACTTC
CASSLGGSRSFNEQYF
>14|TRBV29-1|.|TRBJ1-4|.
TGCAGCGTTGAAGTTGGAGACTCCCTGGGAAAACTGTTTTTT
CSVEVGDSLGKLFF
>15|TRBV6-5|.|TRBJ2-3|.
TGTGCCAGCAGTTGGAGGACGGACCCCACAGATACGCAGTATTTT
CASSWRTDPTDTQYF
>11|TRBV7-9|.|TRBJ2-7|.
TGTGCCAGCAGCCTATCCCACGAGCAGTACTTC
CASSLSHEQYF
>15|TRBV3-1/TRBV3-2|.|TRBJ2-7|.
TGTGCCAGCAGCCAAGTCCCAGGGGGAGGGTTTGAGCAGTACTTC
CASSQVPGGGFEQYF
>16|TRBV5-6|.|TRBJ1-3|.
TGTGCCAGCAGCTTCCGAGGAACTACATCTGGAAACACCATATATTTT
CASSFRGTTSGNTIYF
>17|TRBV6-2/TRBV6-3|.|TRBJ1-1|.
TGTGCCAGCAGCAACGTTTACCAAGGAAGAGCGAACACTGAAGCTTTCTTT
CASSNVYQGRANTEAFF
>14|TRBV28|.|TRBJ1-5|.
TGTGCCTCCAGCGCCCCCTTGGGCAATCAGCCCCAGCATTTT
CASSAPLGNQPQHF
>16|TRBV18|.|TRBJ1-2|.
TGTGCCAGCTCACCTGGACCGTCACGCGTTAGCTATGGCTACACCTTC
CASSPGPSRVSYGYTF
>14|TRBV5-8|TRBD2|TRBJ2-5|.
TGTGCCAGCAGCTCAAGACTAGCCGGAGAGACCCAGTACTTC
CASSSRLAGETQYF